These 5 T cell receptor beta chains originate from one sample sequenced in a study of tumor-infiltrating lymphocytes in glioblastoma multiforme. Three nested ARM-PCR rounds with V-beta and C-beta primers built TCRB libraries. TCRdb used MiXCR to reprocess the multiplex PCR reads, holding one entry per CDR3 protein. The repertoire holds around 15,000 distinct CDR3 sequences, with approximately 71% as singletons. Material for sequencing was brain tumor tissue. The receptor source for this set is a male donor with glioblastoma.

Of note for this clonotype: Sequence at one end of the junction differs from germline and may be a read error. V usage is TRBV11-2 and J usage is TRBJ2-2, with 8 bases identical to TRBD2. Germline assignment: CDR1 SGHAT and CDR2 FQNNGV. This CDR3 contains 15 residues. Here the CDR3 reads CANSLGGGNTGELFF. CDR3 DNA: TGTGCCAACAGCTTAGGCGGGGGGAACACAGGGGAGCTGTTTTTT.

Regarding this clonotype: The junction departs from germline at one end; a sequencing error may be responsible. The V call is TRBV5-1, the J call TRBJ2-5, with 8 bases lining up with TRBD1. The CDR3 has 15 amino acids. Germline lookup yields CDR1 SGHRS and CDR2 YFSETQ. CDR3 sequence reads: CASNLAPDRGETQYF. The CDR3 DNA sequence: TGCGCCAGCAACTTGGCGCCCGACAGGGGAGAGACCCAGTACTTC.

With regard to this clonotype: A much larger clone lies a single base off, so this may be a read error. The chain links TRBV20-1 to TRBJ2-7; 11 nucleotides match TRBD2. There are 13 residues in the CDR3. Germline CDR1 is DFQATT and CDR2 is SNEGSKA (reference sequence). The CDR3 DNA reads as TGCAGTGCCGGGACTAGCGGACTACGTGTGCAGCACTTC. It yields the protein CSAGTSGLRVQHF.

In its sample, this clonotype was seen once. In DNA, the CDR3 is TGCAGTGCTAGAGGGCGCACCGGGGAGCTGTTTTTT. It translates to CSARGRTGELFF. The rearrangement links TRBV20-1 to TRBJ2-2; D is unclear. Germline assignment: CDR1 DFQATT and CDR2 SNEGSKA (reference sequence). The length of the CDR3 is 12 residues. The ends were cut back, 1 base at V and 4 bases at J, with 4 bases in the middle.

Concerning this clonotype: The CDR3 does not close with the conserved phenylalanine or tryptophan, likely indicating a read error. This chain uses TRBV11-2 with TRBJ1-1, with a weak D call TRBD1 (5 bases). Trimming pared 1 base from V and 3 bases from J, leaving 12 bases between. CDR3 length: 15 residues. The V gene's germline CDR1 is SGHAT and CDR2 FQNNGV. The CDR3 spells CASSLVPQGDTEAFL. The CDR3, as DNA: TGTGCCAGCAGCTTAGTCCCTCAGGGTGACACTGAAGCTTTCCTT.